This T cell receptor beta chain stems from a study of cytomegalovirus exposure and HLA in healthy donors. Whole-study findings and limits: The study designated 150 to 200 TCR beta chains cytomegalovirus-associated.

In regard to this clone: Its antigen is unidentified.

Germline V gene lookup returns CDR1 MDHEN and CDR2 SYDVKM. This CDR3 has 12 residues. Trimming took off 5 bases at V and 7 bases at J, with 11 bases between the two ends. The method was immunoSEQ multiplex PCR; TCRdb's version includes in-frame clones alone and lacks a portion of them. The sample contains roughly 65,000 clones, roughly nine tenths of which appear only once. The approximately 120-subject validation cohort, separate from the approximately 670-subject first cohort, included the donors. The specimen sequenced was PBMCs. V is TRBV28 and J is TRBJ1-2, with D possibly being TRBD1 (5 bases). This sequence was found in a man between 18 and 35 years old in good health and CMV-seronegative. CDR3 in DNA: TGTGCCAGCAGTCAGCTAGGGGTTGGCTACACCTTC. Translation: CASSQLGVGYTF.